These 18 T cell receptor beta chains share one sample of origin, sequenced in a study of OX40 agonist ivuxolimab in advanced cancers. Method: immunoSEQ multiplex PCR; TCRdb's copy keeps in-frame clones and lacks some. Of 50,000 to 60,000 clones listed, around 90% were seen once; the top ten hold 5.5% to 7.5%. Here the sequenced sample was CD4+ or CD8+ T cells sorted from blood, taken in a trial of the OX40 agonist ivuxolimab. These receptors were taken from an adult with an advanced solid tumor such as melanoma, head and neck, liver or kidney cancer.

This chain links TRBV9 with TRBJ2-1; 11 bases fit TRBD2. CDR3 length equals 16 residues. Germline-derived CDR1 and CDR2 are SGDLS and YYNGEE. Trimming removed 0 bases from V and 9 bases from J; junction bases left unmatched: 8. CDR3 residues: CASSVAASGRRVEQFF. The CDR3 DNA is TGTGCCAGCAGCGTAGCGGCTAGCGGGAGGAGGGTTGAGCAGTTCTTC.

This clone has just one count. The chain carries TRBV6-1 and TRBJ2-7; D is tentatively TRBD1 or TRBD2 (6 bases each). V was cut by 2 bases and J by 4 bases, with 12 bases left in between. Germline V CDR1 and CDR2: MNHNS, SASEGT. The CDR3 has 14 residues. The CDR3: CASSERGVEYEQYV. CDR3 DNA sequence: TGTGCCAGCAGTGAAAGGGGGGTAGAGTACGAGCAGTACGTC.

The chain has TRBV29-1 and TRBJ1-1; tentatively, D is TRBD1 (5 bases). Trimming removed 3 bases from V and 11 bases from J, with 13 bases in between. This CDR3 spans 11 amino acids. Germline V gives CDR1 SQVTM, CDR2 ANQGSEA. CDR3 sequence: CSVDAGHGAFF. Here the CDR3 DNA reads TGCAGCGTTGACGCAGGACACGGGGCTTTCTTT.

The V and J genes are TRBV28 and TRBJ1-5; D might be TRBD1 (6 bases). The CDR3 loop spans 16 amino acids. V lost 6 bases, J lost 0 bases, and 15 bases lay in between. CDR1 and CDR2 from the germline V gene are MDHEN and SYDVKM. CDR3 DNA sequence: TGTGCCAGCAGACTGACGGGGGCTTATAGCAATCAGCCCCAGCATTTT. This codes for CASRLTGAYSNQPQHF.

J is TRBJ2-1 and V is TRBV6-6, with 10 nucleotides matching TRBD1. Trimming cost V 8 bases and J 4 bases; bases outside gene matches: 8. The V gene's germline CDR1 is MNHNY and CDR2 SVGAGI (reference sequence). The CDR3 spans 15 residues. The CDR3 sequence is CASGRQGAGYNEQFF. CDR3 bases: TGTGCCAGCGGGAGACAGGGGGCTGGTTACAATGAGCAGTTCTTC.

The V and J genes are TRBV29-1 and TRBJ1-2; D perhaps matches TRBD1 (5 bases). The CDR3 runs to 13 residues. V lost 5 bases, J lost 1 base, and 11 bases lay in between. Germline CDR1 and CDR2: SQVTM and ANQGSEA. The DNA for the CDR3 is TGCAGCGTTCTGGACACACTTAACTATGGCTACACCTTC. This gives the protein CSVLDTLNYGYTF.

V is TRBV9 and J is TRBJ2-1, with 7 bases that match TRBD2. Trimming removed 3 bases from V and 7 bases from J; junction bases left unmatched: 1. The CDR3 spans 12 residues. Germline CDR1 is SGDLS and CDR2 is YYNGEE. DNA for the CDR3: TGTGCCAGCAGCGGGCGGGAGAATGAGCAGTTCTTC. Translating it yields CASSGRENEQFF. Full variable domain (outside the CDR3, taken from reference TRBV9 and TRBJ2-1): DSGVTQTPKHLITATGQRVTLRCSPRSGDLSVYWYQQSLDQGLQFLIQYYNGEERAKGNILERFSAQQFPDLHSELNLSSLELGDSALYFCASSGRENEQFFGPGTRLTVL.

The chain links TRBV5-6 to TRBJ2-7; the D gene could be TRBD1 or TRBD2 (5 bases each). Trimming stripped 5 bases from V and 1 base from J, with 13 bases between. The germline V gene encodes CDR1 SGHDT and CDR2 YYEEEE. The CDR3 spans 14 residues. The CDR3 DNA reads TGTGCCAGCAGTGGGGGTGACATTTCCTACGAGCAGTACGTC. This gives the protein CASSGGDISYEQYV.

This chain links TRBV6-5 with TRBJ2-2; 12 bases align to TRBD2. This CDR3 spans 13 amino acids. The germline V gene has CDR1 MNHEY and CDR2 SVGAGI. V lost 6 bases to trimming and J lost 7 bases; unmatched junction nucleotides: 0. Written as DNA, the CDR3 is TGTGCCAGCAGGGGACTAGCGGGCGGGGAGCTGTTTTTT. Its translation: CASRGLAGGELFF.

The count of this clone is one. V is TRBV28 and J is TRBJ2-5, with D perhaps TRBD1 (6 bases). Trimming removed 3 bases at V and 1 base at J, with 15 bases between. Germline V gives CDR1 MDHEN, CDR2 SYDVKM. This CDR3 has 16 amino acids. Here the CDR3 DNA reads TGTGCCAGCAGTTTCCCCCCAGGACAGTTCCAAGAGACCCAGTACTTC. It yields the protein CASSFPPGQFQETQYF.

V is TRBV2 and J is TRBJ2-7; D tentatively fits TRBD1 or TRBD2 (6 bases each). Germline V gives CDR1 SNHLY, CDR2 FYNNEI. V was pared by 4 bases and J by 4 bases, with 14 bases between. This CDR3 contains 14 residues. CDR3 region: CASSGGVRGYEQYF. CDR3 nucleotide sequence: TGTGCCAGCAGTGGGGGGGTCAGGGGATACGAGCAGTACTTC.

The V gene is TRBV9, the J gene TRBJ2-1; D possibly uses TRBD1 or TRBD2 (5 bases each). The CDR3 runs to 13 residues. Looked up from germline, CDR1 is SGDLS and CDR2 is YYNGEE. V lost 9 bases, J lost 7 bases, and 17 bases lay in between. In DNA, the CDR3 is TGTGCCACCACGGGACCCCGGGGAAATGAGCAGTTCTTC. The encoded protein is CATTGPRGNEQFF.

This clone has only one observation. The chain joins TRBV5-4 to TRBJ1-2, with D possibly being TRBD1 (5 bases). The germline gives CDR1 SGHNT, CDR2 YYREEE (reference sequence). This CDR3 spans 15 amino acids. Trimming left V 0 bases short and J 8 bases short, with 17 bases between. The CDR3, as DNA: TGTGCCAGCAGCTTGGAGTGGGGGGTTTGGTACGGCTACACCTTC. This codes for CASSLEWGVWYGYTF.

The chain uses TRBV6-5 and TRBJ1-1; a weak D match, TRBD1 (5 bases). The CDR3 sequence is 15 residues long. Germline assignment: CDR1 MNHEY and CDR2 SVGAGI. Trimming left V 4 bases short and J 2 bases short, with 14 bases between. The CDR3 coding sequence is TGTGCCAGCAGTTTTATGGGGCTTTACAACACTGAAGCTTTCTTT. Its protein product is CASSFMGLYNTEAFF.

The genes are TRBV28 and TRBJ2-1, with TRBD2 matching over 10 bases. CDR3 length: 15 amino acids. V gave up 5 bases and J gave up 4 bases; unmatched junction bases: 5. Germline loops: CDR1 MDHEN, CDR2 SYDVKM. CDR3 coding DNA: TGTGCCAGCAGTATAGCGGGAGGTTCTTACAATGAGCAGTTCTTC. Residues: CASSIAGGSYNEQFF.

This clone was observed a few times. The V call is TRBV5-1, the J call TRBJ1-2, with unresolved D. CDR3 length equals 16 residues. The germline gives CDR1 SGHRS, CDR2 YFSETQ. Trimming stripped 0 bases from V and 1 base from J, with 13 bases between. The CDR3, as DNA: TGCGCCAGCAGCTTGGCCGCCACTACGGATAACTATGGCTACACCTTC. Translation gives CASSLAATTDNYGYTF.

The J gene is TRBJ2-7, the V gene TRBV5-1; 10 bases fit TRBD1. J lost 7 bases, V lost 4 bases, and 5 bases had no gene match. Germline CDR1 and CDR2: SGHRS and YFSETQ. CDR3 length: 13 residues. DNA for the CDR3: TGCGCCAGCAGCCCGGGGACAGGGGAAGAGCAGTACGTC. Translating it yields CASSPGTGEEQYV.

This clone was observed a handful of times. The CDR3 loop reads CASSPLREETQYF. In nucleotides, the CDR3 is TGTGCCAGCTCACCACTGAGGGAGGAGACCCAGTACTTC. This sequence joins TRBV18 and TRBJ2-5; D might be TRBD2 (5 bases). CDR1 is KGHSH, CDR2 LQKENI, per germline. CDR3 length: 13 amino acids. V shed 1 base and J shed 5 bases, with 8 bases lying between them.